This is a list of T cell receptor beta chains from one sample in a study of T cell responses to AZD1222 COVID-19 vaccine. The data were produced by immunoSEQ multiplex PCR, yet TCRdb's version contains in-frame clones alone and is incomplete. The table has about 59,000 clones, roughly nine tenths seen once. The sequencing here drew on peripheral blood, taken 28 days after the second AZD1222 dose. Receptor source: an adult who received the AZD1222 COVID-19 vaccine. The CDR3 runs from the conserved cysteine through the conserved F or W. A D gene is named only where the DNA matches it firmly. The size of a clone is reported for some rows only, either as once, few or many, or as a class for expanded clones.

cdr3_length d_call j_call v_call clone_size cdr3_aa cdr3_nt
17 TRBD1 TRBJ2-7 TRBV12-5 NA CASGSSAPGQGTYEQYF TGTGCTAGTGGTTCATCCGCCCCGGGACAGGGTACCTACGAGCAGTACTTC
14 TRBD1 TRBJ1-2 TRBV28 NA CASSPGQGLSGYTF TGTGCCAGCAGCCCGGGACAGGGGCTCAGTGGCTACACCTTC
13 TRBD1 TRBJ1-1 TRBV12-3/TRBV12-4 NA CASRPGTGVEAFF TGTGCCAGCAGGCCCGGGACAGGGGTTGAAGCTTTCTTT
12 NA TRBJ2-1 TRBV27 NA CASSRTIYEQFF TGTGCCAGCAGCCGGACTATCTATGAGCAGTTCTTC
15 TRBD2 TRBJ2-2 TRBV19 NA CASSSAGGPVGELFF TGTGCCAGTAGTTCAGCGGGAGGGCCTGTCGGGGAGCTGTTTTTT
15 TRBD2 TRBJ2-1 TRBV5-1 NA CASSAGLAGVSEQFF TGCGCCAGCAGCGCGGGACTAGCGGGAGTCTCTGAGCAGTTCTTC
16 NA TRBJ2-3 TRBV13 NA CASSLFPQGGTDTQYF TGTGCCAGCAGCTTATTTCCACAGGGCGGCACAGATACGCAGTATTTT
15 TRBD1 TRBJ1-1 TRBV7-8 few CASSPRQGVFTEAFF TGTGCCAGCAGCCCCAGACAGGGTGTCTTCACTGAAGCTTTCTTT
18 TRBD1 TRBJ2-3 TRBV5-4 NA CASSLGQGKGGSTDTQYF TGTGCCAGCAGTTTAGGACAGGGTAAGGGGGGAAGCACAGATACGCAGTATTTT
15 NA TRBJ2-3 TRBV9 NA CASSVGQRGRDTQYF TGTGCCAGCAGCGTAGGGCAGCGTGGCAGAGATACGCAGTATTTT
14 NA TRBJ2-7 TRBV19 NA CASSFGRSGYEQYF TGTGCCAGTAGTTTCGGTCGGAGTGGATACGAGCAGTACTTC
13 NA TRBJ2-2 TRBV19 few CASSQSQAGELFF TGTGCCAGTAGCCAGAGCCAGGCCGGGGAGCTGTTTTTT
13 NA TRBJ1-2 TRBV14 NA CASSHTDNYGYTF TGTGCCAGCAGCCACACCGACAATTATGGCTACACCTTC
14 NA TRBJ1-5 TRBV5-1 NA CASSLAGTGQPQHF TGCGCCAGCAGCTTGGCGGGGACGGGCCAGCCCCAGCATTTT
14 NA TRBJ2-5 TRBV6-5 NA CASKGGGRTETQYF TGTGCCAGTAAAGGCGGGGGCCGAACTGAGACCCAGTACTTC
14 TRBD1 TRBJ2-3 TRBV6-6 NA CASRLQGFTDTQYF TGTGCCAGCAGGCTACAGGGGTTCACAGATACGCAGTATTTT
16 TRBD1 TRBJ1-5 TRBV19 NA CASHDGPDRGLQPQHF TGTGCCAGTCACGACGGGCCGGACAGGGGGCTTCAGCCCCAGCATTTT
16 NA TRBJ1-6 TRBV6-4 NA CASSDFSQGPNSPLHF TGTGCCAGCAGTGACTTTTCACAGGGCCCTAATTCACCCCTCCACTTT
14 TRBD1 TRBJ2-3 TRBV2 NA CASGQGTFTDTQYF TGTGCCAGCGGACAGGGGACCTTCACAGATACGCAGTATTTT
13 NA TRBJ1-1 TRBV29-1 NA CSGKKGSNTEAFF TGCAGCGGGAAGAAAGGGTCGAACACTGAAGCTTTCTTT
11 NA TRBJ2-3 TRBV29-1 NA CSAAIKDTQYF TGCAGCGCTGCTATTAAAGATACGCAGTATTTT
14 NA TRBJ2-7 TRBV5-1 NA CASRPEAPAGEQYF TGCGCCAGCAGGCCTGAGGCCCCGGCCGGCGAGCAGTACTTC